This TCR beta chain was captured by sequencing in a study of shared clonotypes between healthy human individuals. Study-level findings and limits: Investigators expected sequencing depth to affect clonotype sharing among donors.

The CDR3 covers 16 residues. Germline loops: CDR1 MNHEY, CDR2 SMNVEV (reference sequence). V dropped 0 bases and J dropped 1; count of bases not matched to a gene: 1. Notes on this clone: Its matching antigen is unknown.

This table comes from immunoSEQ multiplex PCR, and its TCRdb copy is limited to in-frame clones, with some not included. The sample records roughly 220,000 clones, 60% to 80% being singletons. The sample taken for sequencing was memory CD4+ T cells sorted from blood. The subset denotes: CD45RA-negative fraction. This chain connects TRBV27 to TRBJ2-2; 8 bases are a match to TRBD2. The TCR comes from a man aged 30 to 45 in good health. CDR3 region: CASSLSLAGNTGELFF. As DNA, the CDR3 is TGTGCCAGCAGTTTATCCCTAGCGGGGAACACCGGGGAGCTGTTTTTT.